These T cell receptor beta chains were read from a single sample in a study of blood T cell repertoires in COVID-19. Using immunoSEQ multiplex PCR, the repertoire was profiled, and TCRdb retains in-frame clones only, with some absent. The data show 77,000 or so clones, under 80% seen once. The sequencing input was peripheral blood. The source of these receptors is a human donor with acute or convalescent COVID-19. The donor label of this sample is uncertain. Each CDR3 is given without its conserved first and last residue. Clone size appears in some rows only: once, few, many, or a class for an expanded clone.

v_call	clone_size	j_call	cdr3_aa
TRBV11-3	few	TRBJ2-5	ASSFGGGRETQY
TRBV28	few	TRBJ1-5	ASTKELVQPQH
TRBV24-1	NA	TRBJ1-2	ATSSGSYGYT
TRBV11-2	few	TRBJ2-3	ASSLEGAGADTQY
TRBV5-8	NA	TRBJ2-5	ASSLYTRLAETQY
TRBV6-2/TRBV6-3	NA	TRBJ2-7	ASSRAGMSYEQY
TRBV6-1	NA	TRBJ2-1	ASSERRNPYNEQF
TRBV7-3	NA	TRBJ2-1	ASSAGGLYNEQF
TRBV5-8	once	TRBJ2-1	ASSFTGTRLEQF
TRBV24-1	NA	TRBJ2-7	ATSDPGTSGRGEQY
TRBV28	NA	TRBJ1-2	ASSSDRGVFGYT
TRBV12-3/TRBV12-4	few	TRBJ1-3	ASDQGSGNTIY
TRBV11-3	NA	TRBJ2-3	ASSTTRRDTQY
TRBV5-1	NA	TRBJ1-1	ASSLRGVGGSVNTEAF
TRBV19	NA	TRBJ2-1	ASRPGGGEQF
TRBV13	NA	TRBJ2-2	ASRSKRVASGRAGTGELF
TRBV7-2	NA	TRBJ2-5	ASSSGAAGRWGGTQY
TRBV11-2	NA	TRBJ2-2	ASTPGQPNTGELF
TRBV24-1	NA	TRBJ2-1	ATSAGGRAFHNEQF
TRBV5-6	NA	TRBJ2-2	ASSLRRRESGELF
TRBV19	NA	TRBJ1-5	ASTGQHNQPQH
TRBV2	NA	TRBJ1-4	ASSLEKLF
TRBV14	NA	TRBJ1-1	ASSQVGGLTEAF
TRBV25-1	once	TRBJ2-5	ASSEPPARGETQY
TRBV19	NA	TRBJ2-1	ASISTSGSNEQF
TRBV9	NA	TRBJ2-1	ASSRGGQGAGEQF
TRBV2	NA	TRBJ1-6	ASRGHTYNSPLH
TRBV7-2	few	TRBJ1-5	ASSVNRGGQPQH
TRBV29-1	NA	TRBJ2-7	SVGLDLKGEQY
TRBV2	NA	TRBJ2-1	ASGREGSINEQF
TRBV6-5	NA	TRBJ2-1	ASSYSMAGEYNEQF
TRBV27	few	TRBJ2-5	ASRSHVRLETQY
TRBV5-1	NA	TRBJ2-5	ASRSGAGVEETQY
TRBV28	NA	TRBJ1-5	ASSLPDRSQPQH
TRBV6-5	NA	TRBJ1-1	ASSYSRTGPNTEAF
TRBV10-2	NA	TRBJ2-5	AIATSGDLPLY
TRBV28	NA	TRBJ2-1	ASSFSGQQKNEQF
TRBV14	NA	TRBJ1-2	ASSQDYSYGYT
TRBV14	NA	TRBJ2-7	ASSRTSGSYEQY
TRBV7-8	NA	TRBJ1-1	ASSLVWRGGSNTEAF
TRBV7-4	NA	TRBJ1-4	APNFGGGATNEKLF
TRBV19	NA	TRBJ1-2	ASSIVSARYGYT
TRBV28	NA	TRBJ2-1	ASSFWTSGSYNEQF
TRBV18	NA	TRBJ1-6	ASSPAGVNSPLH
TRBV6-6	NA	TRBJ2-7	ASSQTGRGSSYEQY
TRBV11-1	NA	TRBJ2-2	ASSQTGSTGELF